This T cell receptor beta chain was identified during a study of T-cell reconstitution after alpha-beta-depleted transplantation in children. General observations from the study: Newly generated T cells supplied most T-cell counts and diversity one year post-transplant.

Unique molecular identifiers were built into the TCRbeta library. TCRdb called the PCR reads again in MiXCR, with one record for every CDR3 protein. The sample records approximately 520,000 distinct CDR3 sequences, 10% to 12% being singletons. At least ten counts were recorded for this clonotype. Its specificity is not known. The junction had 4 bases not matched to a gene; V was cut back by 5 bases and J by 3 bases. CDR1 and CDR2 (germline): SGHRS, YFSETQ. The CDR3 is 14 residues long. This TCR was recovered from a female patient aged 2-9 years who had a stem cell transplant for aplastic anemia, so the T cells may come from the graft donor. Sequencing used PBMCs, mostly from graft donor cells, obtained 180 days after TCRalphabeta/CD19-depleted stem cell transplant. The chain carries TRBV5-1 and TRBJ2-1, with 8 bases lining up with TRBD1. The CDR3: CASSLTGDYNEQFF. As DNA, the CDR3 is TGCGCCAGCAGTCTGACAGGGGACTACAATGAGCAGTTCTTC.